This T cell receptor (beta chain) appears in the sequencing data of a study of T cells after yellow fever vaccination. Study results and caveats: Although most clonotypes did not, a small share appeared in both CD4 and CD8 compartments.

To note about this clonotype: A junction boundary mismatches the germline segment, possibly from a read error.

The authors made TCR cDNA by 5'RACE template switching, adding a universal primer site and UMIs. TCRdb recomputed calls from the 5' RACE reads with MiXCR, one row per CDR3 protein. Altogether approximately 90,000 distinct CDR3 sequences are present, 10% to 15% being singletons, with the ten largest covering 20% to 25%. Per the germline V gene, CDR1 is MNHEY and CDR2 is SMNVEV (reference sequence). This CDR3 contains 12 residues. The sequence came from a man in his late teens or twenties who received the YFV17D yellow fever vaccine. The chain is built from TRBV27 and TRBJ2-7; tentative D call: TRBD2 (6 bases). Material: CD8+ T cells not binding an NS4B(214-222) dextramer, sorted from PBMCs, obtained 21 days after the first yellow fever vaccination. This CDR3 is CASSPPGPRGSF. DNA of the CDR3: TGTGCCAGCAGTCCCCCGGGACCCCGGGGGAGCTTC.